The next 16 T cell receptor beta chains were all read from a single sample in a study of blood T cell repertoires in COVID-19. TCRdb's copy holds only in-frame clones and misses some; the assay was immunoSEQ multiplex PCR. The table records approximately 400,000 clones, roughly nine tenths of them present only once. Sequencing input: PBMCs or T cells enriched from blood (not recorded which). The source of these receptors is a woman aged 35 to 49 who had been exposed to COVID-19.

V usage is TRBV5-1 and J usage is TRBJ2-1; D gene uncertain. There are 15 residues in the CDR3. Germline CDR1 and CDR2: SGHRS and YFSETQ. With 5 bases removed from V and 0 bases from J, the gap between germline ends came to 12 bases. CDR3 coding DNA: TGCGCCAGCAGATCTTTAGCCGCCTCCTACAATGAGCAGTTCTTC. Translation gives CASRSLAASYNEQFF.

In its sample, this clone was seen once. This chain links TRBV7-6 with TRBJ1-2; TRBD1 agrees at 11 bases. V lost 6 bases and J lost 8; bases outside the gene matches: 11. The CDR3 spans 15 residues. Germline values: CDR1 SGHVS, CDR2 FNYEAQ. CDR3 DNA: TGTGCCAGCAGTTCGACCCTTGGACAGGGGGCAGGCTACACCTTC. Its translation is CASSSTLGQGAGYTF.

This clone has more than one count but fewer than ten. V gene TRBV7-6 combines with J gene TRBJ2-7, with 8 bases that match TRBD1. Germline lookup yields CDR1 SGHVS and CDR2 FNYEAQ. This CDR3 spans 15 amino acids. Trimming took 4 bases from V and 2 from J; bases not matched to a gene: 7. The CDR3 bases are TGTGCCAGCAGCTGGGGGACAGGATATACCTACGAGCAGTACTTC. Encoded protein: CASSWGTGYTYEQYF.

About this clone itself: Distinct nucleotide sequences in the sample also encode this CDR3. CDR3 bases: TGCAGCGCCGGGACAGGAACTAACTATGGCTACACCTTC. Amino acid sequence: CSAGTGTNYGYTF. The V and J genes are TRBV29-1 and TRBJ1-2, with 8 positions matching TRBD1. The CDR3 spans 13 residues. CDR1 is SQVTM and CDR2 is ANQGSEA in the germline V gene. After removal of 7 bases from V and 0 bases from J, the junction contained 4 bases not matched to a gene.

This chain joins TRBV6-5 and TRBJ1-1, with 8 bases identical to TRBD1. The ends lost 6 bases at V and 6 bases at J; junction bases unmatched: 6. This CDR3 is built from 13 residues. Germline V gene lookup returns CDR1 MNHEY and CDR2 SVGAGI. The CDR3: CASRQTGGAEAFF. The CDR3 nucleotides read TGTGCCAGCAGGCAAACAGGGGGAGCTGAAGCTTTCTTT.

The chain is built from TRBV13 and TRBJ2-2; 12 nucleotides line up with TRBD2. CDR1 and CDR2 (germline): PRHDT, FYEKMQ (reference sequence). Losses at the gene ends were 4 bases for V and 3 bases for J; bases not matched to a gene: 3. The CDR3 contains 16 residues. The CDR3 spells CASSYLAGGYTGELFF. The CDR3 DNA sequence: TGTGCCAGCAGCTACCTAGCGGGAGGGTACACCGGGGAGCTGTTTTTT.

The CDR3 DNA reads TGTGCCAGCAGCTTAAAGGGGCGGTCACCCCTCCACTTT. Translating it yields CASSLKGRSPLHF. The chain joins TRBV7-9 to TRBJ1-6, with D perhaps TRBD1 (5 bases). CDR3 length: 13 amino acids. Between the trimmed V and J ends, which lost 2 bases and 10 bases, there was a span of 9 bases. Germline values: CDR1 SEHNR, CDR2 FQNEAQ (reference sequence).

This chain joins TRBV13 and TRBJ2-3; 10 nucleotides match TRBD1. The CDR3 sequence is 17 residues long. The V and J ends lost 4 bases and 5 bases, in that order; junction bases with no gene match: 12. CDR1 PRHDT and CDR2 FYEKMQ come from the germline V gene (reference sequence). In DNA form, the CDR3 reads TGTGCCAGCAGCTCCCGTTTCCGGGACAGGGGAAGAGATACGCAGTATTTT. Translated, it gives CASSSRFRDRGRDTQYF. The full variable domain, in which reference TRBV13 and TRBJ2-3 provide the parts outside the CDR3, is AAGVIQSPRHLIKEKRETATLKCYPIPRHDTVYWYQQGPGQDPQFLISFYEKMQSDKGSIPDRFSAQQFSDYHSELNMSSLELGDSALYFCASSSRFRDRGRDTQYFGPGTRLTVL.

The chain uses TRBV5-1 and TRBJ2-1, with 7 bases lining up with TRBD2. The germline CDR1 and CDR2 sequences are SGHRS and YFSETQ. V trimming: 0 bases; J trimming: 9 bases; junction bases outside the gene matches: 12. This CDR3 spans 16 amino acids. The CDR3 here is CASSLGGGRGFVEQFF. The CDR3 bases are TGCGCCAGCAGCTTGGGAGGCGGGAGAGGGTTTGTTGAGCAGTTCTTC.

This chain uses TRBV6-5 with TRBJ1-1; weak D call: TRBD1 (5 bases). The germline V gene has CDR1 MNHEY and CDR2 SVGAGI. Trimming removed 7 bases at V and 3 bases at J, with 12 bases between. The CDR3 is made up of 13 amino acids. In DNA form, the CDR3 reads TGTGCCAGCAACCCAGGGTATTACACTGAAGCTTTCTTT. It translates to CASNPGYYTEAFF.

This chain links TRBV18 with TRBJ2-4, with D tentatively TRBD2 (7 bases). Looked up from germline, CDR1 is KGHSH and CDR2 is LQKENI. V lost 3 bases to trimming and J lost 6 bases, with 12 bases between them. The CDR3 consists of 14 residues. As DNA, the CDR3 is TGTGCCAGCTCACCCAACAGGGAGGGAAACATTCAGTACTTC. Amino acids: CASSPNREGNIQYF.

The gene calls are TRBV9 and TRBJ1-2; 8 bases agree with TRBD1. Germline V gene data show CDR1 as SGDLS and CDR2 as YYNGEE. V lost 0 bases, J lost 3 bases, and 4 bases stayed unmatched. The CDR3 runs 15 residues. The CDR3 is CASSVGAGGDYGYTF. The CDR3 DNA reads TGTGCCAGCAGCGTAGGAGCAGGGGGCGACTATGGCTACACCTTC.

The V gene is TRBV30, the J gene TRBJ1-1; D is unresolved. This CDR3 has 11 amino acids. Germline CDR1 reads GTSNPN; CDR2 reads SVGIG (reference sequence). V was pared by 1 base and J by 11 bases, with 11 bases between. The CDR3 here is CAWSGVSGAFF. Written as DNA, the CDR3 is TGTGCCTGGAGTGGGGTTTCGGGGGCTTTCTTT.

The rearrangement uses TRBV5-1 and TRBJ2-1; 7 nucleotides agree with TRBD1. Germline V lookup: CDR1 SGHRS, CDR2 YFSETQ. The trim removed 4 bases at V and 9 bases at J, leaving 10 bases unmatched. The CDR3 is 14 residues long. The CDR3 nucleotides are TGCGCCAGCAGCGTAGACAGGGCCGAGGGTGAGCAGTTCTTC. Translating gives CASSVDRAEGEQFF.

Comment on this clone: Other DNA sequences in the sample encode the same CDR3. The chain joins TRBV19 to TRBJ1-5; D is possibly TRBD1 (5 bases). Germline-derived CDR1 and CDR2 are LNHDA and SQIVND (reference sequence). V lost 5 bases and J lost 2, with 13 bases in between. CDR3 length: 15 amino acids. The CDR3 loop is CASSRREGGNQPQHF. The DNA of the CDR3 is TGTGCCAGTAGTCGGCGGGAAGGGGGCAATCAGCCCCAGCATTTT.

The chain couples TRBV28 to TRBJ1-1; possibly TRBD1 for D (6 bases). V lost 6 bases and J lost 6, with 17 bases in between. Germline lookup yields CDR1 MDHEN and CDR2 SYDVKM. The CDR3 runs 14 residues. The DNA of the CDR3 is TGTGCCAGCAGCTCATTACAGGGAGTCGCTGAAGCTTTCTTT. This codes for CASSSLQGVAEAFF.